These T cell receptor beta chains were read from a single sample in a study of T cells in lung cancer brain metastases. TCRdb's copy holds only in-frame clones and misses some; the assay was immunoSEQ multiplex PCR. Among 1,500 to 2,000 clones listed, approximately 79% were seen once. The sample taken for sequencing was tumor tissue from the primary lung tumor. The receptors come from a man between 65 and 85 years old with non-small cell lung cancer. CDR3s include the opening cysteine and the closing phenylalanine or tryptophan. Fields, in order: CDR3 protein, V gene.

CASSLSDRVGQPQHF	TRBV28
CASISGTDTQYF	TRBV27
CALLRQGSYNEQFF	TRBV30
CSVNLGETQYF	TRBV29-1
CAIPLAETQYF	TRBV6-1
CASIPGGNEQFF	TRBV23-1
CAWSLQGWSVRGEKLFF	TRBV30
CAVQNTGELFF	TRBV6-1
CASWAGRALGNEQFF	TRBV5-1
CASSPVRNTKAFF	TRBV18
CASSGGNYGYTF	TRBV25-1
CASSFLAGRETQYF	TRBV7-2
CASSPTGTGANVLTF	TRBV11-3
CASSPTSGLETQYF	TRBV11-2
CATSRLELAGPTDTQYF	TRBV15
CASSLVQGGETDTQYF	TRBV5-1
CAWSLAGYSYNEQFF	TRBV30
CASSQDRGHQPQHF	TRBV6-5
CASSYNRPLGSYGYTF	TRBV6-6
CASSQDWSLRTDTQYF	TRBV4-2
CSVEDRLAGNNEQFF	TRBV29-1
CALGDRAGGYTF	TRBV28
CASSLGEAGGTDTQYF	TRBV5-1
CASSPYLVGRETTDTQYF	TRBV7-9
CASIRRSGEAFF	TRBV6-5
CASGGNYGYTF	TRBV6-6
CASSQDQAGISGRVSYEQYF	TRBV4-1
CASRSMSQGEKLFF	TRBV5-4
CASSGGGSKDTQYF	TRBV6-4
CASSVSGNYGYTF	TRBV9
CASGGNYGYTF	TRBV6-5
CASSAAGGSYEQYF	TRBV5-6
CASSFTHTEAFF	TRBV7-9
CASSLEPGNTIYF	TRBV5-1
CATSRADEGGYEQYF	TRBV15
CASSLGRPWGGYTF	TRBV28
CASSLPGTSGSYPAKTGELFF	TRBV7-6
CASSLRENTEAFF	TRBV5-6
CASSLGTLNTEAFF	TRBV7-2
CASRQGSENTEAFF	TRBV6-1
CAWRTSGRSTDTQYF	TRBV30
CASSYSFGGGKYF	TRBV6-5
CASSLEGRGPETQYF	TRBV7-2
CASSFQVSTDTQYF	TRBV5-1
CASRASRTRDTEAFF	TRBV7-3
CASSTPVARAEAFF	TRBV19
CASSPPPGEKLFF	TRBV18
CASSPFGTADTQYF	TRBV7-2
CASTGDTDTQYF	TRBV2
CAWEAGHLYTF	TRBV30
CASSSRGTLNTEAFF	TRBV5-1
CASRNGTNNEQFF	TRBV7-3
CASSWGRDQPQHF	TRBV28
CASTWRGSRYGYTF	TRBV5-6
CASSLAKPSSGTDTQYF	TRBV7-2
CASSSGSRATQYF	TRBV19
CASSPQPGDHNEQFF	TRBV11-3